This T cell receptor (beta chain) was captured in a study of technical replicates of blood from several donors. Sequenced by immunoSEQ multiplex PCR; TCRdb stores in-frame clones only, minus some. Of more than 80,000 clones in the sample, approximately 95% were seen once. From germline, CDR1 is SGHAT and CDR2 FQDESV (reference sequence). There are 15 residues in the CDR3. V lost 2 bases, J lost 6 bases, and 5 bases stayed unmatched. The chain links TRBV11-1 to TRBJ1-2, with 11 bases lining up with TRBD1. This clonotype originated in a human donor in good health. Sequencing used T cells isolated from PBMCs. DNA of the CDR3: TGTGCCAGCAGCTTAAATGGACAGGGGGCTCATGGCTACACCTTC. It encodes CASSLNGQGAHGYTF.